A selection of T cell receptor beta chains follows, all from one sample in a study of blood T cell repertoires in COVID-19. Generated by immunoSEQ multiplex PCR, the TCRdb table keeps only in-frame clones and is missing some. Of about 280,000 clones in the sample, about 90% are singletons; the top ten hold approximately 4%. Sequencing used PBMCs or T cells enriched from blood (not recorded which). Receptor source: a woman aged 25 to 39 with acute COVID-19. Each CDR3 is given with its conserved first and last residue. Each record gives: J gene, clone size, V gene, D gene, CDR3 protein, CDR3 DNA. A D gene is named only where the DNA matches it firmly. Not all rows give a size; the values are once, few, many and, for expanded clones, a class.

>TRBJ2-5|NA|TRBV5-1|TRBD2
CASSSLGRAEETQYF
TGCGCCAGCAGCTCCCTCGGGAGGGCCGAGGAGACCCAGTACTTC
>TRBJ2-1|NA|TRBV10-3|TRBD2
CAISETRAGGHNEQFF
TGTGCCATCAGCGAAACGCGGGCGGGAGGGCACAATGAGCAGTTCTTC
>TRBJ2-7|NA|TRBV4-1|TRBD1
CASSQATGQGTYEQYF
TGCGCCAGCAGCCAAGCTACGGGACAGGGGACCTACGAGCAGTACTTC
>TRBJ2-3|NA|TRBV5-1|NA
CASSLAAGYTDTQYF
TGCGCCAGCAGCTTGGCCGCGGGATACACAGATACGCAGTATTTT
>TRBJ2-3|NA|TRBV11-2|NA
CASSLTTDTQYF
TGTGCCAGCAGCCTGACAACAGATACGCAGTATTTT
>TRBJ1-5|few|TRBV7-9|NA
CASSLVGGNQPQHF
TGTGCCAGCAGCTTAGTAGGGGGAAATCAGCCCCAGCATTTT
>TRBJ2-7|NA|TRBV18|TRBD2
CASSLLGIGTSGSYEQYF
TGTGCCAGCTCACTTCTCGGGATAGGGACTAGCGGGAGCTACGAGCAGTACTTC
>TRBJ1-2|NA|TRBV14|NA
CASSQVRAGGYTF
TGTGCCAGCAGCCAAGTCAGAGCAGGTGGCTACACCTTC
>TRBJ2-3|NA|TRBV9|NA
CASSPYYLEGGTDTQYF
TGTGCCAGCAGCCCCTATTATCTCGAAGGAGGCACAGATACGCAGTATTTT
>TRBJ2-7|NA|TRBV9|TRBD2
CASSASGGPASGASEQYF
TGTGCCAGCAGCGCGAGCGGGGGGCCGGCTAGTGGTGCCTCCGAGCAGTACTTC
>TRBJ1-5|NA|TRBV6-5|TRBD1
CASSYATGDRNQPQHF
TGTGCCAGCAGTTATGCGACAGGGGATAGAAATCAGCCCCAGCATTTT
>TRBJ2-2|NA|TRBV7-2|NA
CASSFQVNTGELFF
TGTGCCAGCAGCTTTCAGGTGAACACCGGGGAGCTGTTTTTT
>TRBJ1-1|NA|TRBV19|NA
CASSMGGPHTEAFF
TGTGCCAGTAGTATGGGCGGGCCTCACACTGAAGCTTTCTTT
>TRBJ2-3|NA|TRBV11-2|TRBD2
CASSLAGGPSDTQYF
TGTGCCAGCAGCTTAGCGGGAGGGCCCTCAGATACGCAGTATTTT
>TRBJ2-2|NA|TRBV9|TRBD2
CASSAYPGLAGGTGELFF
TGTGCCAGCAGCGCCTATCCGGGACTAGCGGGAGGAACCGGGGAGCTGTTTTTT
>TRBJ2-2|NA|TRBV19|NA
CASRPPSVAATGELFF
TGTGCCAGTAGACCGCCCTCCGTAGCGGCCACCGGGGAGCTGTTTTTT
>TRBJ2-1|NA|TRBV14|NA
CASSPLSGNSYNEQFF
TGTGCCAGCAGCCCCCTTTCCGGGAACTCCTACAATGAGCAGTTCTTC
>TRBJ1-1|NA|TRBV24-1|NA
CATSDPGRGTEAFF
TGTGCCACCAGTGATCCGGGGCGGGGTACTGAAGCTTTCTTT
>TRBJ2-1|NA|TRBV7-9|TRBD2
CASRSRGRGEQFF
TGTGCCAGCCGCAGCCGCGGGAGGGGTGAGCAGTTCTTC
>TRBJ1-1|NA|TRBV3-1/TRBV3-2|TRBD1
CASSQQGVTEAFF
TGTGCCAGCAGCCAACAGGGGGTAACTGAAGCTTTCTTT